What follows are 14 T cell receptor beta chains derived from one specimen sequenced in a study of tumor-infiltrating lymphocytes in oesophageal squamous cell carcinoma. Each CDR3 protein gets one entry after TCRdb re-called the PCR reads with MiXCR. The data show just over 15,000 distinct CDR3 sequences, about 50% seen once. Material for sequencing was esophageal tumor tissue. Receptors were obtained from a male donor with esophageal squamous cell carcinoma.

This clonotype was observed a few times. CDR3 in DNA: TGTGCCAGCAGCCCCACCCTTTTCCGGGGACGAGAGACCCAGTACTTC. Translated: CASSPTLFRGRETQYF. The chain couples TRBV7-2 to TRBJ2-5; tentatively, D is TRBD1 or TRBD2 (5 bases each). The CDR3 runs to 16 residues. Trimming took off 5 bases at V and 4 bases at J, with 20 bases between the two ends. The germline V gene has CDR1 SGHTA and CDR2 FQGNSA.

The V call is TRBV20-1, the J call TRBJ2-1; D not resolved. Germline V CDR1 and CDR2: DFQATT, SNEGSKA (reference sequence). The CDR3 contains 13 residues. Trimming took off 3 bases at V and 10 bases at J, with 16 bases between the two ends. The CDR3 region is CSARFAATYEQFF. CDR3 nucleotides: TGCAGTGCTAGGTTCGCGGCGACCTACGAGCAGTTCTTC.

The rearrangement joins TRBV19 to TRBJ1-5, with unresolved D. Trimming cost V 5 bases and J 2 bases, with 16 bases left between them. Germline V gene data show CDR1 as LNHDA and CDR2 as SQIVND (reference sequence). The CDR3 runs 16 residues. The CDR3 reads CASSLGDGVGNQPQHF. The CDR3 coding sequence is TGTGCCAGTAGTTTAGGTGACGGGGTAGGCAATCAGCCCCAGCATTTT.

In DNA form, the CDR3 reads TGTGCCAGCTCCCCTAACACCGGGGAGCTGTTTTTT. Protein sequence: CASSPNTGELFF. V usage is TRBV18 and J usage is TRBJ2-2; D is ambiguous. Germline V gene lookup returns CDR1 KGHSH and CDR2 LQKENI. Trimming pared 6 bases from V and 2 bases from J, leaving 4 bases between. The CDR3 is 12 amino acids.

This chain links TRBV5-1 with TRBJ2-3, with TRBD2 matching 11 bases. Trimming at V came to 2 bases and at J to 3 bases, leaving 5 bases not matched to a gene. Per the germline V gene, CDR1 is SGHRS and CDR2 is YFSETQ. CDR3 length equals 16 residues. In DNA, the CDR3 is TGCGCCAGCAGCTTCCTGACTAGCGGGACTACAGATACGCAGTATTTT. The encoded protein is CASSFLTSGTTDTQYF.

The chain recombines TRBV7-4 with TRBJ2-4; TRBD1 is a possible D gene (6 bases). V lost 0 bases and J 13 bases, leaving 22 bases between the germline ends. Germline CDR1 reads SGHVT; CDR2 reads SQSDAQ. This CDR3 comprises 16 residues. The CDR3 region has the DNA TGTGCCAGCAGCTTAGCGTGGCCAGGGGCGGGTGATGAGCAGTACTTC. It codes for CASSLAWPGAGDEQYF.

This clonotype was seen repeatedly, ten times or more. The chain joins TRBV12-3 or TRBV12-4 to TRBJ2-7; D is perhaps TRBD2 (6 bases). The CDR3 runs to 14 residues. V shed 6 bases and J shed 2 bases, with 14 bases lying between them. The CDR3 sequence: CASSLGLQTYEQYF. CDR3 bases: TGTGCCAGCAGCCTGGGACTGCAAACCTACGAGCAGTACTTC.

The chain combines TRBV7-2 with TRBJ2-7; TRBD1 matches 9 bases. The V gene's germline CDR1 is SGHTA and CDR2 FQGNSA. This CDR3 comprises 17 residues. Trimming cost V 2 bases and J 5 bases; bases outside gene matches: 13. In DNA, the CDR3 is TGTGCCAGCAGCTTACCCGCCTACGGGACAGGGCACCACGAGCAGTACTTC. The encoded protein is CASSLPAYGTGHHEQYF. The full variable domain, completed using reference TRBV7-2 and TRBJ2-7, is GAGVSQSPSNKVTEKGKDVELRCDPISGHTALYWYRQSLGQGLEFLIYFQGNSAPDKSGLPSDRFSAERTGGSVSTLTIQRTQQEDSAVYLCASSLPAYGTGHHEQYFGPGTRLTVT.

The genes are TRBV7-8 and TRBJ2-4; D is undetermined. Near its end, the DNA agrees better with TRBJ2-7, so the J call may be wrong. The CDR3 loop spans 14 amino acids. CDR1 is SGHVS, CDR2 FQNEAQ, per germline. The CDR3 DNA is TGTGCCAGCAGCTTAGAGGGCAAGTCCTACGAGCAGTACTTC. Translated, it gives CASSLEGKSYEQYF.

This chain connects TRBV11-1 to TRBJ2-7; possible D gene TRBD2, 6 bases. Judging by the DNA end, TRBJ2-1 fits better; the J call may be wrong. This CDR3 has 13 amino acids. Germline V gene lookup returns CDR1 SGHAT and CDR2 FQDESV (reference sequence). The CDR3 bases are TGTGCCAGCCAGAGCGGGTCCTACAATGAGCAGTTCTTC. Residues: CASQSGSYNEQFF.

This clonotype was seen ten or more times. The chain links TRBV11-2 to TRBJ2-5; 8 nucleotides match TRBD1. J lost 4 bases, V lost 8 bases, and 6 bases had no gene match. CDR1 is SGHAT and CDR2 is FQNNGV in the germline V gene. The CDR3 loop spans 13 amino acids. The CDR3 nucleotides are TGTGCCAGCTCCAGGGGGCGCGGAGAGACCCAGTACTTC. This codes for CASSRGRGETQYF.

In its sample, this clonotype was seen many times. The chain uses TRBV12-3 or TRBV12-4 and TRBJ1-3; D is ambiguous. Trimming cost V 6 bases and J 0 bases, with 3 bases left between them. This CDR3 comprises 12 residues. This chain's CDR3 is CASRFSGNTIYF. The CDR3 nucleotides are TGTGCCAGCAGATTCTCTGGAAACACCATATATTTT.

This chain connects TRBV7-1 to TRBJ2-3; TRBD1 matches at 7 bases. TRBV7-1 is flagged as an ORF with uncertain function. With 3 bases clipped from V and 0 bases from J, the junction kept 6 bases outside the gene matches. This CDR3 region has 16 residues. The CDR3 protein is CASSSGQRASTDTQYF. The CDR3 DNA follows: TGTGCCAGCAGCTCGGGACAGCGAGCAAGCACAGATACGCAGTATTTT.

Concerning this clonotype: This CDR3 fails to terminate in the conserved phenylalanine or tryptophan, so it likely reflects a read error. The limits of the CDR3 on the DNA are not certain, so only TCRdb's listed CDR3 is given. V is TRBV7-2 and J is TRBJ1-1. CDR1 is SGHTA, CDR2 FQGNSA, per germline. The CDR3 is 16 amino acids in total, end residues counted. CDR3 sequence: CASSQQLVLLEQFFGP.